These T cell receptor beta chains were read from a single sample in a study of vaccination and CD4 T cells after COVID-19. These receptors are not linked to any known antigen. TCRdb re-called the PCR reads with MiXCR, one entry per CDR3 protein. Of about 17,000 distinct CDR3 sequences in the sample, approximately 38% were seen once. The sequenced sample consisted of CD4+ T cells from blood, cultured in vitro. These receptors all stem from a human donor who had recovered from COVID-19. Each CDR3 is given with its conserved first and last residue. Some rows have no size entry. The others give once, few or many, or a class for an expanded clone.

v_gene	len	abundance	j_gene	CDR3aa
TRBV2	15	-	TRBJ1-2	CASSEGGNLNYGYTF
TRBV7-6	14	few	TRBJ2-5	CASSLVGSGETQYF
TRBV20-1	17	-	TRBJ1-6	CSAREAHRGGFNSPLHF
TRBV19	17	-	TRBJ2-3	CASSPSSSGIFTDTQYF
TRBV7-2	13	-	TRBJ2-7	CASSEDRPYEQYF
TRBV28	14	few	TRBJ1-1	CASSTYTDRSEAFF
TRBV18	15	-	TRBJ1-1	CASSGKTPQGTEAFF
TRBV30	13	few	TRBJ2-5	CAWIADDQETQYF
TRBV28	16	-	TRBJ2-7	CASSTPGTGAPWEQYF
TRBV6-2/TRBV6-3	14	-	TRBJ2-3	CASSMELRTDTQYF
TRBV20-1	13	medium-sized	TRBJ2-7	CSATGTFTYEQYF
TRBV20-1	14	few	TRBJ2-3	CSVTSGGNTDTQYF
TRBV18	14	-	TRBJ1-2	CASSPADSPYGYTF
TRBV20-1	15	-	TRBJ2-7	CSAQGPGLAGVSQYF
TRBV6-1	14	medium-sized	TRBJ1-5	CASSVGIGNQPQHF
TRBV18	16	once	TRBJ1-5	CASSPRDREANQPQHF
TRBV20-1	12	-	TRBJ1-6	CSSTGGNSPLHF
TRBV29-1	13	-	TRBJ2-1	CSVEGLAGDEQFF
TRBV30	13	-	TRBJ2-3	CAWNRGGFYSQYF
TRBV5-1	14	-	TRBJ2-7	CASSPNNQAYEQYF
TRBV20-1	15	-	TRBJ1-5	CSASESGAGSQPQHF
TRBV6-2/TRBV6-3	16	-	TRBJ1-4	CASSYAGTPGHEKLFF
TRBV19	16	-	TRBJ2-2	CASSRWRGSGSGELFF
TRBV24-1	16	-	TRBJ2-1	CATSDVVRTGGDEQFF
TRBV20-1	16	few	TRBJ2-7	CSASSSGRPFAYEQYF
TRBV18	15	few	TRBJ2-2	CASSPRTANTGELFF
TRBV7-8	17	-	TRBJ2-2	CASSRLAGGPSTGELFF
TRBV18	15	-	TRBJ1-6	CASSPEAGPNSPLHF
TRBV20-1	14	-	TRBJ2-5	CSARDPSGRETQYF
TRBV2	11	few	TRBJ2-7	CASRETYEQYF
TRBV20-1	13	few	TRBJ2-5	CSAGLAGLETQYF
TRBV20-1	14	-	TRBJ2-7	CSARAGTDSNEQYF
TRBV7-2	13	once	TRBJ2-7	CASSFGQGYEQYF
TRBV6-5	15	-	TRBJ1-3	CASSSEGEPGNTIYF
TRBV18	16	-	TRBJ1-1	CASSRGGSGLNTEAFF
TRBV6-5	13	-	TRBJ2-7	CASSSRDNYEQYF
TRBV5-1	16	-	TRBJ2-2	CASTPDRDINTGELFF
TRBV6-4	15	few	TRBJ2-2	CASSETEFYTGELFF
TRBV12-3/TRBV12-4	13	-	TRBJ1-1	CASMGRVNTEAFF
TRBV7-7	15	few	TRBJ2-1	CASSPTRGLYNEQFF
TRBV27	12	-	TRBJ1-5	CASSLLNQPQHF
TRBV11-2	15	-	TRBJ2-1	CASSFSNRGVSEQFF
TRBV7-9	12	-	TRBJ2-1	CASSLGGRREHF
TRBV20-1	15	-	TRBJ2-1	CSIAGTDKQYNEQFF
TRBV6-1	17	medium-sized	TRBJ1-5	CASSDGGRAFINQPQHF
TRBV9	13	once	TRBJ1-6	CASSFGRGSPLHF
TRBV28	15	-	TRBJ1-6	CASENVDRTNSPLHF
TRBV7-3	16	-	TRBJ2-1	CASSLYGTAGNNEQFF